This is a list of T cell receptor beta chains from one sample in a study of T cells in Graves' hyperthyroidism and ophthalmopathy. In TCRdb, the multiplex PCR reads were re-called with MiXCR into one record per CDR3 protein. The table has 400,000 to 550,000 distinct CDR3 sequences, approximately 14% seen once. Sequencing used blood. The receptors originated from a woman between 18 and 29 years old with Graves' hyperthyroidism. CDR3s include the opening cysteine and the closing phenylalanine or tryptophan. Fields, in order: clone size, D gene, J gene, V gene, CDR3 protein, CDR3 DNA. A D gene is named only where the DNA matches it firmly. The size entry is marked missing in some rows and otherwise reads once, few, many or a size class.

clone size: .
D gene: .
J gene: TRBJ2-1
V gene: TRBV15
CDR3 protein: CATSSSRLGQFF
CDR3 DNA: TGTGCCACCAGCAGTAGCAGGTTGGGGCAGTTCTTC

clone size: many
D gene: TRBD2
J gene: TRBJ2-1
V gene: TRBV2
CDR3 protein: CASSLAGGRAYNEQFF
CDR3 DNA: TGTGCCAGCAGCCTAGCGGGAGGGAGGGCCTACAATGAGCAGTTCTTC

clone size: many
D gene: TRBD1
J gene: TRBJ2-3
V gene: TRBV20-1
CDR3 protein: CSAKSGGASDTQYF
CDR3 DNA: TGCAGTGCTAAATCAGGGGGCGCATCAGATACGCAGTATTTT

clone size: many
D gene: .
J gene: TRBJ2-1
V gene: TRBV29-1
CDR3 protein: CSVDLRRDYEQFF
CDR3 DNA: TGCAGCGTTGACCTAAGGCGGGACTATGAGCAGTTCTTC

clone size: .
D gene: .
J gene: TRBJ2-7
V gene: TRBV4-1
CDR3 protein: CASSQRWNGYEQYF
CDR3 DNA: TGCGCCAGCAGCCAAAGATGGAACGGCTACGAGCAGTACTTC

clone size: many
D gene: TRBD2
J gene: TRBJ2-7
V gene: TRBV27
CDR3 protein: CASTLLAGAREQYF
CDR3 DNA: TGTGCCAGCACCTTATTAGCGGGAGCCCGCGAGCAGTACTTC

clone size: few
D gene: TRBD2
J gene: TRBJ2-1
V gene: TRBV4-1
CDR3 protein: CASSQAASGRREQFF
CDR3 DNA: TGCGCCAGCAGCCAAGCGGCTAGCGGACGCCGTGAGCAGTTCTTC

clone size: many
D gene: TRBD1
J gene: TRBJ1-2
V gene: TRBV2
CDR3 protein: CASNQNRGSYGYTF
CDR3 DNA: TGTGCCAGCAACCAAAACAGGGGATCCTATGGCTACACCTTC

clone size: many
D gene: TRBD2
J gene: TRBJ2-1
V gene: TRBV28
CDR3 protein: CASVVTSGTYNEQFF
CDR3 DNA: TGTGCCAGCGTAGTGACTAGCGGGACTTACAATGAGCAGTTCTTC

clone size: .
D gene: TRBD1
J gene: TRBJ2-5
V gene: TRBV12-3/TRBV12-4
CDR3 protein: CASRPYRDRGWRETQYF
CDR3 DNA: TGTGCCAGCAGGCCATACCGGGACAGGGGATGGAGAGAGACCCAGTACTTC

clone size: .
D gene: .
J gene: TRBJ2-2
V gene: TRBV9
CDR3 protein: CASSPRGENSGELFF
CDR3 DNA: TGTGCCAGCAGCCCCCGCGGGGAGAACTCCGGGGAGCTGTTTTTT

clone size: many
D gene: TRBD1
J gene: TRBJ1-1
V gene: TRBV12-3/TRBV12-4
CDR3 protein: CASSWGTGWDGGEAFF
CDR3 DNA: TGTGCCAGCAGTTGGGGGACAGGCTGGGATGGGGGTGAAGCTTTCTTT

clone size: many
D gene: .
J gene: TRBJ2-3
V gene: TRBV19
CDR3 protein: CASSIAEPDTQYF
CDR3 DNA: TGTGCCAGTAGTATAGCAGAACCAGATACGCAGTATTTT

clone size: many
D gene: .
J gene: TRBJ1-1
V gene: TRBV29-1
CDR3 protein: CSVDLPGSNTEAFF
CDR3 DNA: TGCAGCGTTGACCTTCCGGGGTCGAACACTGAAGCTTTCTTT

clone size: few
D gene: .
J gene: TRBJ2-1
V gene: TRBV20-1
CDR3 protein: CSALGRNDNEQFF
CDR3 DNA: TGCAGTGCTTTAGGGCGGAATGACAATGAGCAGTTCTTC

clone size: .
D gene: TRBD1
J gene: TRBJ1-2
V gene: TRBV20-1
CDR3 protein: CSARQPGTGVYGYTF
CDR3 DNA: TGCAGTGCTAGACAACCCGGGACAGGGGTATATGGCTACACCTTC

clone size: many
D gene: TRBD1
J gene: TRBJ1-1
V gene: TRBV27
CDR3 protein: CASSTRDSEAFF
CDR3 DNA: TGTGCCAGCAGTACCCGGGACAGTGAAGCTTTCTTT

clone size: .
D gene: .
J gene: TRBJ2-3
V gene: TRBV29-1
CDR3 protein: CSVVGDSLGDTQYF
CDR3 DNA: TGCAGCGTTGTAGGTGACAGCCTCGGGGATACGCAGTATTTT

clone size: many
D gene: .
J gene: TRBJ1-1
V gene: TRBV5-1
CDR3 protein: CASSLLSANTEAFF
CDR3 DNA: TGCGCCAGCAGCTTGCTGTCCGCCAACACTGAAGCTTTCTTT

clone size: .
D gene: .
J gene: TRBJ1-5
V gene: TRBV19
CDR3 protein: CASSIVGRGSWKPQHF
CDR3 DNA: TGTGCCAGTAGTATAGTAGGACGCGGGTCTTGGAAGCCCCAGCATTTT

clone size: few
D gene: .
J gene: TRBJ2-6
V gene: TRBV7-3
CDR3 protein: CASSAHGTQSSGANVLTF
CDR3 DNA: TGTGCCAGCAGCGCTCACGGGACGCAGAGCTCTGGGGCCAACGTCCTGACTTTC

clone size: .
D gene: .
J gene: TRBJ2-5
V gene: TRBV6-1
CDR3 protein: CASSVGGGIGRVQETQYF
CDR3 DNA: TGTGCCAGCAGTGTCGGGGGAGGTATTGGTAGGGTGCAAGAGACCCAGTACTTC

clone size: many
D gene: .
J gene: TRBJ2-1
V gene: TRBV28
CDR3 protein: CASSLYVGQLSYNEQFF
CDR3 DNA: TGTGCCAGCAGTTTATATGTGGGGCAGCTATCCTACAATGAGCAGTTCTTC

clone size: many
D gene: .
J gene: TRBJ1-2
V gene: TRBV12-3/TRBV12-4
CDR3 protein: CASTDEANYGYTF
CDR3 DNA: TGTGCCAGCACCGACGAAGCTAACTATGGCTACACCTTC

clone size: .
D gene: TRBD1
J gene: TRBJ2-7
V gene: TRBV5-6
CDR3 protein: CASSTLTGNYEQYF
CDR3 DNA: TGTGCCAGCAGCACGCTGACAGGGAACTACGAGCAGTACTTC

clone size: many
D gene: .
J gene: TRBJ1-2
V gene: TRBV30
CDR3 protein: CAWSVGTGLNYGYTF
CDR3 DNA: TGTGCCTGGAGTGTAGGCACAGGCCTTAACTATGGCTACACCTTC

clone size: .
D gene: TRBD1
J gene: TRBJ1-2
V gene: TRBV28
CDR3 protein: CATTTGGGYTF
CDR3 DNA: TGTGCCACCACGACAGGGGGCGGCTACACCTTC

clone size: many
D gene: TRBD2
J gene: TRBJ2-3
V gene: TRBV7-9
CDR3 protein: CASSTRAGRYLFTDTQYF
CDR3 DNA: TGTGCCAGCAGCACCCGAGCGGGACGGTACCTCTTCACAGATACGCAGTATTTT

clone size: few
D gene: TRBD1
J gene: TRBJ2-5
V gene: TRBV12-3/TRBV12-4
CDR3 protein: CASSRGQLALTQYF
CDR3 DNA: TGTGCCAGCAGTCGGGGACAGTTAGCACTCACCCAGTACTTC

clone size: .
D gene: .
J gene: TRBJ1-1
V gene: TRBV12-3/TRBV12-4
CDR3 protein: CAGGGAGGTEAFF
CDR3 DNA: TGTGCCGGGGGGGGGGCGGGGGGTACTGAAGCTTTCTTT

clone size: .
D gene: .
J gene: TRBJ1-2
V gene: TRBV12-3/TRBV12-4
CDR3 protein: CASTPDIYYGYTF
CDR3 DNA: TGTGCCAGCACCCCGGACATTTACTATGGCTACACCTTC

clone size: .
D gene: .
J gene: TRBJ1-1
V gene: TRBV20-1
CDR3 protein: CSATRQVEAFF
CDR3 DNA: TGCAGTGCTACCCGACAGGTTGAAGCTTTCTTT

clone size: many
D gene: .
J gene: TRBJ2-5
V gene: TRBV12-3/TRBV12-4
CDR3 protein: CASTYQETQYF
CDR3 DNA: TGTGCCAGCACCTACCAAGAGACCCAGTACTTC

clone size: many
D gene: .
J gene: TRBJ2-1
V gene: TRBV29-1
CDR3 protein: CSVPGEGANEQFF
CDR3 DNA: TGCAGCGTTCCCGGTGAAGGGGCCAATGAGCAGTTCTTC

clone size: few
D gene: .
J gene: TRBJ1-4
V gene: TRBV14
CDR3 protein: CASSQNGLNEKLFF
CDR3 DNA: TGTGCCAGCAGCCAAAACGGACTTAATGAAAAACTGTTTTTT

clone size: many
D gene: .
J gene: TRBJ1-1
V gene: TRBV19
CDR3 protein: CASSPQTTEAFF
CDR3 DNA: TGTGCCAGTAGTCCCCAAACGACAGAAGCTTTCTTT

clone size: .
D gene: TRBD2
J gene: TRBJ2-2
V gene: TRBV6-1
CDR3 protein: CASTPLAGDGGELFF
CDR3 DNA: TGTGCCAGCACCCCCCTAGCGGGAGATGGCGGGGAGCTGTTTTTT

clone size: many
D gene: .
J gene: TRBJ2-1
V gene: TRBV12-3/TRBV12-4
CDR3 protein: CASSLGDRVVLSGRAVNYNEQFF
CDR3 DNA: TGTGCCAGCAGTTTAGGGGACAGGGTAGTCTTAAGCGGGAGGGCCGTCAATTACAATGAGCAGTTCTTC

clone size: many
D gene: .
J gene: TRBJ1-1
V gene: TRBV6-1
CDR3 protein: CASTLGGSDTEAFF
CDR3 DNA: TGTGCCAGCACCTTGGGGGGATCGGACACTGAAGCTTTCTTT

clone size: many
D gene: .
J gene: TRBJ2-3
V gene: TRBV3-1
CDR3 protein: CASSQDVRAGRTDTQYF
CDR3 DNA: TGTGCCAGCAGCCAAGATGTGCGGGCGGGACGAACAGATACGCAGTATTTT

clone size: .
D gene: TRBD2
J gene: TRBJ2-7
V gene: TRBV19
CDR3 protein: CASRPGSTSGRAPDEQYF
CDR3 DNA: TGTGCCAGTAGACCTGGGAGTACTAGCGGGAGGGCTCCTGACGAGCAGTACTTC

clone size: .
D gene: TRBD2
J gene: TRBJ2-1
V gene: TRBV24-1
CDR3 protein: CATSESPGLAGYNEQFF
CDR3 DNA: TGTGCCACCAGTGAATCCCCAGGCCTAGCGGGTTACAATGAGCAGTTCTTC

clone size: few
D gene: .
J gene: TRBJ2-3
V gene: TRBV9
CDR3 protein: CASSDFQGGSTSSTDTQYF
CDR3 DNA: TGTGCCAGCAGCGATTTCCAGGGGGGCTCAACCTCTAGCACAGATACGCAGTATTTT

clone size: many
D gene: .
J gene: TRBJ2-3
V gene: TRBV6-1
CDR3 protein: CASSSYSRGADTQYF
CDR3 DNA: TGTGCCAGCAGTTCCTACTCCAGGGGCGCGGATACGCAGTATTTT

clone size: many
D gene: .
J gene: TRBJ1-1
V gene: TRBV25-1
CDR3 protein: CASGGDNTEAFF
CDR3 DNA: TGTGCCAGCGGCGGGGACAACACTGAAGCTTTCTTT